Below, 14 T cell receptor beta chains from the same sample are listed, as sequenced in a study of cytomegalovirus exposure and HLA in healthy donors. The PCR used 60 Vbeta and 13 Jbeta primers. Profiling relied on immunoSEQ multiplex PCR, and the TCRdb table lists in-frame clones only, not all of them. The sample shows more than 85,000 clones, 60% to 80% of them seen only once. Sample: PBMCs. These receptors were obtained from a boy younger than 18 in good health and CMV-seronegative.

CDR3 in DNA: TGTGCCATCAGTGAGAAAGGCGGGGACTACGAGCAGTACTTC. As protein: CAISEKGGDYEQYF. The chain links TRBV10-3 to TRBJ2-7; possible D gene TRBD2, 6 bases. The CDR3 runs to 14 residues. Germline V gives CDR1 ENHRY, CDR2 SYGVKD. Trimming left V 2 bases short and J 3 bases short, with 11 bases between.

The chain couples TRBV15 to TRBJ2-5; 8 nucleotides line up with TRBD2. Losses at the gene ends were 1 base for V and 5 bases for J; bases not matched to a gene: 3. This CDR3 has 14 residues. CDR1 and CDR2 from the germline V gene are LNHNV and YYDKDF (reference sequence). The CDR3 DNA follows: TGTGCCACCAGCAGAGGCGGGGGGCAGGAGACCCAGTACTTC. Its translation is CATSRGGGQETQYF. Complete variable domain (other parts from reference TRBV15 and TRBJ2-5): DAMVIQNPRYQVTQFGKPVTLSCSQTLNHNVMYWYQQKSSQAPKLLFHYYDKDFNNEADTPDNFQSRRPNTSFCFLDIRSPGLGDTAMYLCATSRGGGQETQYFGPGTRLLVL.

The CDR3 sequence is CASSLIPGDYEQYF. CDR3 DNA: TGTGCCAGCAGCTTAATTCCGGGAGATTACGAGCAGTACTTC. This rearrangement joins TRBV7-3 to TRBJ2-7; a possible D gene is TRBD2 (6 bases). The germline V and J ends were trimmed by 1 base and 4 bases, with 11 bases remaining between them. The CDR3 covers 14 residues. Germline CDR1 SGHTA, CDR2 FQGTGA.

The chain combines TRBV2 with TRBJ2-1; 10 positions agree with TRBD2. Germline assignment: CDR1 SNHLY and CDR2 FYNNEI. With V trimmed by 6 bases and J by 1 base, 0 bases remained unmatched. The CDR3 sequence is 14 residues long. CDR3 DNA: TGTGCCAGCAGGACTAGCGGGTCCTACAATGAGCAGTTCTTC. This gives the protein CASRTSGSYNEQFF.

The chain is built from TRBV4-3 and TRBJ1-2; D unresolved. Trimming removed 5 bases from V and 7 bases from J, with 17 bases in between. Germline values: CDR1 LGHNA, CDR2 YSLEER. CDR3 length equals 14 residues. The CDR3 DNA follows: TGCGCCAGCAGCGCCTGGGGAGGAGAGAGTGGCTACACCTTC. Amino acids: CASSAWGGESGYTF.

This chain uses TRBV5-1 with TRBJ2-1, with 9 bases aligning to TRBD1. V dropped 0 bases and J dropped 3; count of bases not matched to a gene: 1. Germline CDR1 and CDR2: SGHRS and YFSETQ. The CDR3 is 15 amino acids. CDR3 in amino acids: CASSLGDRDYNEQFF. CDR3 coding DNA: TGCGCCAGCAGCTTGGGGGACAGGGACTACAATGAGCAGTTCTTC.

The CDR3 loop is CASSSGSGRTYNEQFF. The CDR3 DNA is TGTGCCAGCAGCAGCGGGAGTGGGAGAACCTACAATGAGCAGTTCTTC. This chain connects TRBV11-2 to TRBJ2-1; 8 bases line up with TRBD2. V lost 5 bases and J lost 2; bases outside the gene matches: 8. Germline V lookup: CDR1 SGHAT, CDR2 FQNNGV. This CDR3 spans 16 amino acids.

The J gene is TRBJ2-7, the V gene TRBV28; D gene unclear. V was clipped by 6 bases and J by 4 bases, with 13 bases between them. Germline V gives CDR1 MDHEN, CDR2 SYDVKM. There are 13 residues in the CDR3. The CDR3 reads CASSLLKKYEQYF. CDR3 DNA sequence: TGTGCCAGCAGCCTCCTTAAAAAATACGAGCAGTACTTC.

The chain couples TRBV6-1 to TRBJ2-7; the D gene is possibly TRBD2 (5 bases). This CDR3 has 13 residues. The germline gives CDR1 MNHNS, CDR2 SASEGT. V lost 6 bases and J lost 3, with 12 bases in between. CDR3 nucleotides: TGTGCCAGCAGGTGGACTCTGGACTACGAGCAGTACTTC. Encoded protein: CASRWTLDYEQYF.

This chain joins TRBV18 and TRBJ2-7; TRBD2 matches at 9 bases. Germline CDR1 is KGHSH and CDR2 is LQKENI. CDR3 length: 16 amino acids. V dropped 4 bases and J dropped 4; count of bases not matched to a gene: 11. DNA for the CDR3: TGTGCCAGCTCACTAAACCAGGGACTAGCAGATTACGAGCAGTACTTC. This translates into CASSLNQGLADYEQYF.

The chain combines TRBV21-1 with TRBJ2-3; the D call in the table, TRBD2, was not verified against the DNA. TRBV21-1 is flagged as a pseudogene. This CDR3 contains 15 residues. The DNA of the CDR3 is TGTGCCAGCATCGTGACTAGTACCAGCACAGATACGCAGTATTTT. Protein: CASIVTSTSTDTQYF.

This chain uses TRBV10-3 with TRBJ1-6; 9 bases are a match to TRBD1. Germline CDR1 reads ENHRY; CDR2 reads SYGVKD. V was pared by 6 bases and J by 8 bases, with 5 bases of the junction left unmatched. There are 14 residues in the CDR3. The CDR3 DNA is TGTGCCATCAGCGCCAGACAGGGGGATTCACCCCTCCACTTT. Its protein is CAISARQGDSPLHF.

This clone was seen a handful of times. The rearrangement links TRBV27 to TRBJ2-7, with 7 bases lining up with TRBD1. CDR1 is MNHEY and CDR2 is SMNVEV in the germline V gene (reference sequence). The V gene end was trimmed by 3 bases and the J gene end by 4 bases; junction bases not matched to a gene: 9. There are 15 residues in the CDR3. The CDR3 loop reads CASSLVAGGVYEQYF. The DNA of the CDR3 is TGTGCCAGCAGTTTGGTGGCAGGGGGTGTGTACGAGCAGTACTTC.

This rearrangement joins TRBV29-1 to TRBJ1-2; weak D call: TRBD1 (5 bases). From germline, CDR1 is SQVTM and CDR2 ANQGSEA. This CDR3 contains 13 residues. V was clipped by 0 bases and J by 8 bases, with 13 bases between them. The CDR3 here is CSVEERGGGGYTF. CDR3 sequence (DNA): TGCAGCGTTGAAGAGCGGGGTGGGGGGGGCTACACCTTC.